This T cell receptor beta chain derives from a study of OX40 agonist ivuxolimab in advanced cancers. About the study: Every patient in dose escalation had hepatocellular carcinoma, melanoma, renal cell or head and neck cancer. With a range of roughly 23 to 85, age averaged about 59 years, and around 83% were male.

The protocol was immunoSEQ multiplex PCR, while the TCRdb copy is restricted to in-frame clones and leaves out a portion. This sample yields some 19,000 clones, of which 78% are seen a single time; over 15% belongs to the top ten. The CDR3 runs to 13 residues. From germline, CDR1 is SGHTA and CDR2 FQGNSA. V was cut by 5 bases and J by 9 bases, with 15 bases left in between. The TCR comes from an adult with an advanced solid tumor such as melanoma, head and neck, liver or kidney cancer. V is TRBV7-2 and J is TRBJ2-3; no reliable D call. The source material was CD4+ or CD8+ T cells sorted from blood, sampled in a trial of the OX40 agonist ivuxolimab. CDR3 nucleotides: TGTGCCAGCAGCCCCCTCAATTCCGAGACGCAGTATTTT. Translating gives CASSPLNSETQYF.